This T cell receptor beta chain was recorded in a study of blood T cell repertoires in COVID-19. This CDR3 region has 17 residues. Unmatched junction bases numbered 5, after V lost 0 bases and J lost 0 bases. In germline, CDR1 is MGHRA, CDR2 YSYEKL. Only in-frame clones appear in the TCRdb table, and some are missing; sequencing was by immunoSEQ multiplex PCR. The table shows more than 200,000 clones, with approximately 90% occurring only once. The chain carries TRBV4-1 and TRBJ2-7; 10 bases align to TRBD2. The TCR comes from an elderly man with acute or convalescent COVID-19. Material: peripheral blood. The CDR3 here is CASSQEWASGGSYEQYF. The CDR3, as DNA: TGCGCCAGCAGCCAAGAATGGGCTAGCGGGGGCTCCTACGAGCAGTACTTC.